The clone carrying this TCR beta chain was counted once. This sample stems from a study of neoadjuvant anti-PD-1 for oral cavity cancer. The CDR3 is 15 amino acids. Per the germline V gene, CDR1 is MNHNY and CDR2 is SVGAGI (reference sequence). Trimming took 6 bases from V and 7 from J; bases not matched to a gene: 10. Assay used: immunoSEQ multiplex PCR; TCRdb lists only in-frame clones, some missing. Counted here are 6,500 to 7,000 clones, around 50% occurring once; the ten biggest clones make up approximately 25%. The TCR comes from a person aged 40 to 85 with oral cavity squamous cell carcinoma. This sample comprised tumor tissue, obtained before nivolumab (anti-PD-1) treatment. The rearrangement links TRBV6-6 to TRBJ2-4, with 9 bases identical to TRBD1. CDR3 sequence reads: CASSNIDRGWNIQYF. The CDR3 DNA reads TGTGCCAGCAGCAATATAGACAGGGGGTGGAACATTCAGTACTTC.